The 8 T cell receptor beta chains presented below share a single source sample, sequenced in a study of identifying expanded T cells in peripheral blood. Sequencing used immunoSEQ multiplex PCR; TCRdb keeps in-frame clones, though not all of them. This sample yields approximately 100,000 clones, of which around nine tenths are seen a single time; about 17% belongs to the top ten. The specimen sequenced was blood. Receptor source: a person aged 18 to 75 in good health.

The rearrangement links TRBV19 to TRBJ2-7; 11 nucleotides agree with TRBD1. Germline CDR1 LNHDA, CDR2 SQIVND (reference sequence). The CDR3 runs to 14 residues. V lost 7 bases, J lost 6 bases, and 8 bases stayed unmatched. CDR3 sequence (DNA): TGTGCCAGTAAAACCGGGACAGGGGGTTCCGAGCAGTACTTC. It yields the protein CASKTGTGGSEQYF. Variable domain in full (rest from reference TRBV19 and TRBJ2-7): DGGITQSPKYLFRKEGQNVTLSCEQNLNHDAMYWYRQDPGQGLRLIYYSQIVNDFQKGDIAEGYSVSREKKESFPLTVTSAQKNPTAFYLCASKTGTGGSEQYFGPGTRLTVT.

This sequence joins TRBV7-9 and TRBJ2-2; D ambiguous. The CDR3 is 16 residues long. V lost 3 bases to trimming and J lost 4 bases, with 15 bases between them. The V gene's germline CDR1 is SEHNR and CDR2 FQNEAQ (reference sequence). The CDR3 bases are TGTGCCAGCAGCTTCACGGGCTCCTGGAGCACCGGGGAGCTGTTTTTT. Protein product: CASSFTGSWSTGELFF.

V and J are TRBV6-5 and TRBJ1-6; TRBD1 matches 8 bases. The CDR3 spans 14 residues. The V gene end was trimmed by 1 base and the J gene end by 10 bases; junction bases not matched to a gene: 3. Germline-derived CDR1 and CDR2 are MNHEY and SVGAGI. In nucleotides, the CDR3 is TGTGCCAGCAGTTACTATAACAGGGGGTCACCCCTCCACTTT. Amino acid sequence: CASSYYNRGSPLHF.

J is TRBJ1-6 and V is TRBV5-1; 12 positions match TRBD1. The germline gives CDR1 SGHRS, CDR2 YFSETQ. The ends lost 5 bases at V and 9 bases at J; junction bases unmatched: 15. This CDR3 has 18 residues. CDR3 region: CASSTQPSGQGARSPLHF. CDR3 nucleotide sequence: TGCGCCAGCAGTACCCAACCCTCGGGACAGGGGGCGCGTTCACCCCTCCACTTT.

In its sample, this clone was seen a few times. This chain uses TRBV29-1 with TRBJ2-3, with D uncertain. V was pared by 3 bases and J by 0 bases, with 4 bases between. Germline assignment: CDR1 SQVTM and CDR2 ANQGSEA. The CDR3 covers 12 residues. This CDR3 reads CSVEVSTDTQYF. In DNA, the CDR3 is TGCAGCGTTGAGGTGAGCACAGATACGCAGTATTTT.

The V gene is TRBV6-5, the J gene TRBJ1-6, with a possible D match to TRBD1 (6 bases). V shed 7 bases and J shed 7 bases, with 17 bases lying between them. This CDR3 comprises 15 residues. Germline CDR1 and CDR2: MNHEY and SVGAGI. CDR3 loop: CASTPQGHQNSPLHF. The CDR3 nucleotides are TGTGCCAGCACCCCACAGGGACATCAGAATTCACCCCTCCACTTT.

The V and J genes are TRBV7-2 and TRBJ1-1; possible D gene TRBD1, 5 bases. Germline CDR1 reads SGHTA; CDR2 reads FQGNSA. Trimming left V 7 bases short and J 4 bases short, with 19 bases between. CDR3 length: 15 residues. The CDR3 reads CASIWGGGAGTEAFF. CDR3 sequence (DNA): TGTGCCAGCATCTGGGGAGGAGGGGCGGGCACTGAAGCTTTCTTT. The full variable domain, in which reference TRBV7-2 and TRBJ1-1 provide the parts outside the CDR3, is GAGVSQSPSNKVTEKGKDVELRCDPISGHTALYWYRQSLGQGLEFLIYFQGNSAPDKSGLPSDRFSAERTGGSVSTLTIQRTQQEDSAVYLCASIWGGGAGTEAFFGQGTRLTVV.

This clone is a singleton in its sample. The chain has TRBV11-2 and TRBJ2-7; D gene unclear. The CDR3 length is 17 residues. Germline assignment: CDR1 SGHAT and CDR2 FQNNGV. Trimming removed 5 bases at V and 3 bases at J, with 23 bases between. The CDR3 DNA sequence: TGTGCCAGCAGCCAACTCGTAGGGAACAGAGGCCGCTACGAGCAGTACTTC. This encodes CASSQLVGNRGRYEQYF.